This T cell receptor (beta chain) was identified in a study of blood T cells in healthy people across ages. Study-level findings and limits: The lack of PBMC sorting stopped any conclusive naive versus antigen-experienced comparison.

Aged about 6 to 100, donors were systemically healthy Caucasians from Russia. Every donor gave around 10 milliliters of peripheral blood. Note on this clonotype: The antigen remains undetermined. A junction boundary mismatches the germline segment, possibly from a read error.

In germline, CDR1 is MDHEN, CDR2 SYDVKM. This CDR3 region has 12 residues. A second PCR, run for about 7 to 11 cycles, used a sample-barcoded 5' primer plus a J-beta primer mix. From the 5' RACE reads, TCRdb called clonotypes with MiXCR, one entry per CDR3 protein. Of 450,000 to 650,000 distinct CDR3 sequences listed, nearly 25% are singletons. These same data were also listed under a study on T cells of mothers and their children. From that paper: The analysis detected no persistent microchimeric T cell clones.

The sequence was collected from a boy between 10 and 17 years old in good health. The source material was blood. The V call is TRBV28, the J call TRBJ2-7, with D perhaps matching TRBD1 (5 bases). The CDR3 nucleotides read TGCGCCAGCAGTTATCCAGGGCTGGGGCAGTACTTC. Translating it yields CASSYPGLGQYF.